This T cell receptor (beta chain) was recovered during a study of early T cells in non-severe SARS-CoV-2 infection. In the study overall: Sequencing of unsorted whole blood was done on bulk RNA, leaving chains unpaired.

As for this clonotype: Its matching antigen is unknown.

Using its own MiXCR run on the 5' RACE reads, TCRdb lists one record per CDR3 protein. The sample lists approximately 77,000 distinct CDR3 sequences; approximately 5% were seen once. Study-wide findings and caveats: VDJdb-based annotation leaned toward anti-spike CD8 responses and missed private and CD4 specificities.

Sequenced here: whole blood, sampled at baseline. This sequence was found in an adult who was a healthcare worker with PCR-confirmed SARS-CoV-2 infection or an uninfected control (not recorded which).

This CDR3 is CASSVGQRTSGNTIYF. Written as DNA, the CDR3 is TGTGCCAGCAGTGTGGGACAGCGGACCTCTGGAAACACCATATATTTT. This chain joins TRBV25-1 and TRBJ1-3; 7 nucleotides line up with TRBD1. Trimming at V came to 4 bases and at J to 0 bases, leaving 6 bases not matched to a gene. Germline CDR1 MGHDK, CDR2 SYGVNS. The CDR3 runs 16 residues.